One T cell receptor (beta chain) is described in this entry. The antigen remains unidentified. When sampled, the donors appeared nominally healthy, though they likely had unrecorded immune exposures. 13 Jbeta primers and 60 Vbeta primers were used for the PCR. Profiling relied on immunoSEQ multiplex PCR, and the TCRdb table lists in-frame clones only, not all of them. The table records over 150,000 clones, roughly four fifths of them present only once. This entry is derived from a study of cytomegalovirus exposure and HLA in healthy donors. Study overall: Around 180 million T cells yielded more than 90 million unique TCR beta sequences in earlier analysis.

The CDR3 extends over 15 amino acids. V trimming: 3 bases; J trimming: 2 bases; junction bases outside the gene matches: 7. Per germline, CDR1 SGDLS and CDR2 YYNGEE. Study findings and constraints: Donors belonging to an Asian-associated ancestry cluster reportedly showed fewer N-insertions in productive TCRs than the roughly 670-donor mean, according to what a later analysis found. Listed as cytomegalovirus-associated were 150 or so TCR beta chains.

This TCR was recovered from a girl aged 5-17 years in good health and CMV-seropositive. V gene TRBV9 combines with J gene TRBJ2-5, with 7 bases identical to TRBD1. Source material: PBMCs. CDR3 bases: TGTGCCAGCAGCGCACTCGGGACAGCTCAAGAGACCCAGTACTTC. Amino acids: CASSALGTAQETQYF.